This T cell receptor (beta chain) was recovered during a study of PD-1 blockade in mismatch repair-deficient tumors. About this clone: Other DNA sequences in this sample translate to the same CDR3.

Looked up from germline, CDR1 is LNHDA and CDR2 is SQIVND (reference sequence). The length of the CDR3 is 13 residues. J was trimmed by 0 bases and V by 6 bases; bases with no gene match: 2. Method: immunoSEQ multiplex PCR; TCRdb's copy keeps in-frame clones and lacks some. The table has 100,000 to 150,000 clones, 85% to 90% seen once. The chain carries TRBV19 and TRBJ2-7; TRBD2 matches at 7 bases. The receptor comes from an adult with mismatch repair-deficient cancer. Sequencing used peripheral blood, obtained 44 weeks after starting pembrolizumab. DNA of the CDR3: TGTGCCAGTAGCAGCGGGACCTCCTACGAGCAGTACTTC. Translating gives CASSSGTSYEQYF.